The 3 T cell receptor beta chains listed next were all sequenced from one sample in a study of blood T cell repertoires in COVID-19. Clones were read by immunoSEQ multiplex PCR, and TCRdb kept only the in-frame ones, dropping some. The sample shows about 130,000 clones, around 82% of them seen only once. The sample consisted of peripheral blood. Source of these receptors: a man under 40 with COVID-19, enrolled during active disease.

CDR3 residues: CASSPASGGYSYEQYF. In DNA form, the CDR3 reads TGTGCCAGCAGCCCAGCATCAGGGGGTTACTCCTACGAGCAGTACTTC. The J gene is TRBJ2-7, the V gene TRBV7-9, with 7 nucleotides matching TRBD1. Germline values: CDR1 SEHNR, CDR2 FQNEAQ (reference sequence). The trim removed 5 bases at V and 0 bases at J, leaving 10 bases unmatched. The CDR3 extends over 16 amino acids.

V usage is TRBV2 and J usage is TRBJ1-2; 7 bases are a match to TRBD1. CDR1 is SNHLY and CDR2 is FYNNEI in the germline V gene. V trimming: 5 bases; J trimming: 9 bases; junction bases outside the gene matches: 9. The CDR3 spans 13 residues. CDR3 protein: CASSRDSLVSYTF. The CDR3, as DNA: TGTGCCAGCAGTCGGGACAGCCTTGTGAGCTACACCTTC.

In this sample, this clone turned up many times. The CDR3 is CASSMTGSNYEQYF. The CDR3 nucleotides read TGTGCCAGTAGTATGACAGGGAGTAACTACGAGCAGTACTTC. V is TRBV19 and J is TRBJ2-7, with 7 bases lining up with TRBD1. Germline lookup yields CDR1 LNHDA and CDR2 SQIVND (reference sequence). The CDR3 runs to 14 residues. Losses at the gene ends were 3 bases for V and 3 bases for J; bases not matched to a gene: 5.